This TCR beta chain originates from a study of T cells in Graves' hyperthyroidism and ophthalmopathy. The V gene end was trimmed by 4 bases and the J gene end by 3 bases; junction bases not matched to a gene: 7. CDR1 and CDR2 from the germline V gene are SGHRS and YFSETQ. The length of the CDR3 is 15 residues. TCR beta CDR3 regions were amplified from RNA. HTBI primers were used for first-round RT-PCR of the TCR CDR3. TCRdb reprocessed the multiplex PCR reads with MiXCR, giving one entry per CDR3 protein. The sample holds 600,000 to 850,000 distinct CDR3 sequences, roughly 20% seen once. This clonotype was seen ten or more times. Patients were excluded because of uncontrolled infection, other autoimmune disease, pregnancy or lactation.

This sequence originates from a woman aged 45-65 years with Graves' hyperthyroidism that later progressed to Graves' ophthalmopathy. Sequences were obtained from blood. The J gene is TRBJ1-1, the V gene TRBV5-1, with 9 bases lining up with TRBD1. CDR3 amino acids: CASSARTGVDTEAFF. Here the CDR3 DNA reads TGCGCCAGCAGCGCCCGGACAGGGGTGGACACTGAAGCTTTCTTT. Supplemented by reference TRBV5-1 and TRBJ1-1, the full variable domain reads KAGVTQTPRYLIKTRGQQVTLSCSPISGHRSVSWYQQTPGQGLQFLFEYFSETQRNKGNFPGRFSGRQFSNSRSEMNVSTLELGDSALYLCASSARTGVDTEAFFGQGTRLTVV.